This T cell receptor beta chain was obtained from a study of OX40 agonist ivuxolimab in advanced cancers. Study background: Checkpoint inhibitors had been given previously to roughly 40% of patients. Study-wide points: Certain nonresponding patients likewise had low normalized T-cell clonal expansion.

Repertoires were generated with immunoSEQ multiplex PCR, while TCRdb's copy carries only in-frame clones and drops some. The sample records tens of thousands of clones, roughly 84% being singletons. Germline values: CDR1 MNHNY, CDR2 SVGAGI (reference sequence). Trimming removed 11 bases at V and 2 bases at J, with 16 bases between. The CDR3 consists of 13 residues. This clone showed up just a few times. Its antigen remains unidentified. The chain combines TRBV6-6 with TRBJ2-7, with TRBD2 as a possible D gene (7 bases). The sequences come from CD4+ or CD8+ T cells sorted from blood, collected in a trial of the OX40 agonist ivuxolimab. This TCR was recovered from an adult with an advanced solid tumor such as melanoma, head and neck, liver or kidney cancer. CDR3 in DNA: TGTGCCCCAGGGGAGGGCAGAGCCTACGAGCAGTACTTC. Its protein product is CAPGEGRAYEQYF.